What follows are 22 T cell receptor beta chains derived from one specimen sequenced in a study of shared clonotypes between healthy human individuals. The assay was immunoSEQ multiplex PCR, and TCRdb's table has in-frame clones only and misses some. The sample includes about 670,000 clones, about two thirds of them seen just once. The sequencing input was memory CD4+ T cells sorted from blood. As for subset: CD45RA-negative fraction. The receptors come from a woman in her twenties or thirties in good health.

The chain couples TRBV7-8 to TRBJ2-7; 9 nucleotides match TRBD1. V shed 5 bases and J 5 bases; nucleotides not matched to a gene: 7. The CDR3 loop spans 14 amino acids. Germline CDR1 is SGHVS and CDR2 is FQNEAQ. The CDR3 loop is CASSARQGGHEQYF. CDR3 nucleotides: TGTGCCAGCAGCGCCCGACAGGGGGGCCACGAGCAGTACTTC.

In regard to this clone: This sample also contains other DNA sequences that code for the same CDR3. This chain uses TRBV2 with TRBJ1-1; no clear D gene. Trimming stripped 2 bases from V and 0 bases from J, with 1 base between. CDR3 length: 12 amino acids. The V gene's germline CDR1 is SNHLY and CDR2 FYNNEI. CDR3 DNA sequence: TGTGCCAGCAGTGAAATGAACACTGAAGCTTTCTTT. Its protein product is CASSEMNTEAFF.

This rearrangement joins TRBV18 to TRBJ2-1; 7 bases fit TRBD1. The length of the CDR3 is 15 residues. Looked up from germline, CDR1 is KGHSH and CDR2 is LQKENI. V lost 2 bases to trimming and J lost 6 bases; unmatched junction nucleotides: 7. CDR3 DNA sequence: TGTGCCAGCTCACCAGGGGCAGGGGGTTTCAATGAGCAGTTCTTC. This translates into CASSPGAGGFNEQFF.

The chain recombines TRBV7-9 with TRBJ2-7; D may be TRBD2 (6 bases). CDR1 and CDR2 from the germline V gene are SEHNR and FQNEAQ (reference sequence). This CDR3 region has 15 residues. V was cut by 5 bases and J by 2 bases, with 16 bases left in between. The CDR3 DNA is TGTGCCAGCAGCACCCTTGCCGGCGGGACCTACGAGCAGTACTTC. This translates into CASSTLAGGTYEQYF.

The chain joins TRBV5-8 to TRBJ2-1; TRBD2 agrees at 9 bases. The CDR3 has 19 amino acids. Germline V gene data show CDR1 as SGHTS and CDR2 as YDEGEE. V shed 4 bases, J shed 9 bases, and the junction held 23 bases outside the gene matches. CDR3 in DNA: TGTGCCAGCAGCGTGGGACTAGCCGTAAGACAACCTACATCCGTTGAGCAGTTCTTC. Translated: CASSVGLAVRQPTSVEQFF. The whole variable domain, filled in from reference TRBV5-8 and TRBJ2-1, reads EAGVTQSPTHLIKTRGQQATLRCSPISGHTSVYWYQQALGLGLQFLLWYDEGEERNRGNFPPRFSGRQFPNYSSELNVNALELEDSALYLCASSVGLAVRQPTSVEQFFGPGTRLTVL.

This clone was seen a single time. This sequence joins TRBV2 and TRBJ2-7; 9 bases agree with TRBD1. The germline CDR1 and CDR2 sequences are SNHLY and FYNNEI. This CDR3 has 14 residues. Trimming at V came to 6 bases and at J to 3 bases, leaving 6 bases not matched to a gene. CDR3 sequence: CASSIPGQGYEQYF. The CDR3 coding sequence is TGTGCCAGCAGCATACCGGGACAGGGCTACGAGCAGTACTTC.

V is TRBV25-1 and J is TRBJ1-6; no firm D call. The V end was cut by 7 bases, the J end by 13 bases, with 17 bases between. Germline V lookup: CDR1 MGHDK, CDR2 SYGVNS. CDR3 length equals 13 residues. CDR3 DNA: TGTGCCAGCAACACTGGACCCGCGGCGCCCCTCCACTTT. Encoded protein: CASNTGPAAPLHF.

This rearrangement joins TRBV9 to TRBJ2-5; TRBD1 might be the D (5 bases). Trimming removed 4 bases from V and 5 bases from J, with 12 bases in between. Germline CDR1 SGDLS, CDR2 YYNGEE. This CDR3 has 13 residues. CDR3 loop: CASSKGDFETQYF. CDR3 nucleotides: TGTGCCAGCAGCAAAGGGGATTTCGAGACCCAGTACTTC.

The J gene is TRBJ2-7, the V gene TRBV14, with unresolved D. CDR1 is SGHDN, CDR2 FVKESK, per germline. This CDR3 contains 15 residues. V shed 1 base and J shed 0 bases, with 10 bases lying between them. CDR3 DNA sequence: TGTGCCAGCAGCCAAGGGATGACCCTCTCCTACGAGCAGTACTTC. Amino acid sequence: CASSQGMTLSYEQYF. Together with reference TRBV14 and TRBJ2-7, the CDR3 gives the full variable domain: EAGVTQFPSHSVIEKGQTVTLRCDPISGHDNLYWYRRVMGKEIKFLLHFVKESKQDESGMPNNRFLAERTGGTYSTLKVQPAELEDSGVYFCASSQGMTLSYEQYFGPGTRLTVT.

The genes are TRBV11-2 and TRBJ2-5, with 13 bases lining up with TRBD2. The trim removed 5 bases at V and 5 bases at J, leaving 8 bases unmatched. The CDR3 length is 16 residues. The germline V gene encodes CDR1 SGHAT and CDR2 FQNNGV. This CDR3 reads CASSPPGTSGMETQYF. CDR3 DNA: TGTGCCAGCAGCCCCCCCGGGACTAGCGGGATGGAGACCCAGTACTTC. Full variable domain (outside the CDR3, taken from reference TRBV11-2 and TRBJ2-5): EAGVAQSPRYKIIEKRQSVAFWCNPISGHATLYWYQQILGQGPKLLIQFQNNGVVDDSQLPKDRFSAERLKGVDSTLKIQPAKLEDSAVYLCASSPPGTSGMETQYFGPGTRLLVL.

V usage is TRBV6-5 and J usage is TRBJ2-3, with 12 bases identical to TRBD1. V shed 6 bases, J shed 4 bases, and the junction held 5 bases outside the gene matches. Germline V gene sequence: CDR1 MNHEY, CDR2 SVGAGI. The CDR3 is 15 residues long. In nucleotides, the CDR3 is TGTGCCAGCAGCTTGGGACAGGGGGCTCCAGATACGCAGTATTTT. Translating it yields CASSLGQGAPDTQYF.

The V call is TRBV11-3, the J call TRBJ2-3, with 12 bases lining up with TRBD1. The germline V gene has CDR1 SGHNT and CDR2 YENEEA. V shed 5 bases and J 8 bases; nucleotides not matched to a gene: 11. CDR3 length equals 16 residues. Here the CDR3 reads CASSPTGTGGGGTQYF. In DNA form, the CDR3 reads TGTGCCAGCAGCCCCACCGGGACAGGGGGCGGCGGTACGCAGTATTTT.

This clone was recorded at least ten times. This chain connects TRBV11-2 to TRBJ1-2; no reliable D call. The V gene lost 5 bases and the J gene lost 4 bases, with 8 bases spanning the gap. The CDR3 extends over 12 amino acids. Germline V CDR1 and CDR2: SGHAT, FQNNGV. CDR3 residues: CASSQGVYGYTF. CDR3 in DNA: TGTGCCAGCAGCCAAGGAGTCTATGGCTACACCTTC.

In the case of this clone: At one end, the junction sequence differs from germline, possibly due to a read error. V usage is TRBV7-2 and J usage is TRBJ2-5; 7 nucleotides align to TRBD2. The CDR3 contains 11 residues. Germline CDR1 is SGHTA and CDR2 is FQGNSA. CDR3 bases: TGTGCCACCAGCGGGACCGAGACCCAGTACTTC. Its protein is CATSGTETQYF.

V and J are TRBV28 and TRBJ2-1; 8 bases match TRBD2. Germline V lookup: CDR1 MDHEN, CDR2 SYDVKM. The CDR3 contains 14 residues. The J segment lost 7 bases and the V segment lost 10 bases, leaving 12 bases of the junction unmatched. The CDR3 is CAISRGLGLNEQFF. The CDR3 DNA reads TGTGCCATATCCCGGGGACTAGGGCTAAATGAGCAGTTCTTC.

The chain employs TRBV11-2 and TRBJ1-3, with D hard to call. The V gene's germline CDR1 is SGHAT and CDR2 FQNNGV. CDR3 length equals 15 residues. Trimming took 7 bases from V and 0 from J, leaving 13 bases between them. The CDR3, as DNA: TGTGCCAGCATCCTTTCTACCGACTCTGGAAACACCATATATTTT. It specifies CASILSTDSGNTIYF.

This clone was observed a handful of times. The genes are TRBV7-6 and TRBJ1-1; D possibly corresponds to TRBD1 (5 bases). With 1 base removed from V and 4 bases from J, the gap between germline ends came to 7 bases. The CDR3 loop spans 13 amino acids. From germline, CDR1 is SGHVS and CDR2 FNYEAQ. CDR3 protein: CASSLEGSTEAFF. The CDR3 region has the DNA TGTGCCAGCAGCTTAGAGGGGTCCACTGAAGCTTTCTTT. The full variable domain, completed using reference TRBV7-6 and TRBJ1-1, is GAGVSQSPRYKVTKRGQDVALRCDPISGHVSLYWYRQALGQGPEFLTYFNYEAQQDKSGLPNDRFSAERPEGSISTLTIQRTEQRDSAMYRCASSLEGSTEAFFGQGTRLTVV.

Worth noting for this clone: Different DNA sequences within this sample yield the same CDR3. The chain is built from TRBV27 and TRBJ1-2; TRBD1 matches at 7 bases. Per the germline V gene, CDR1 is MNHEY and CDR2 is SMNVEV (reference sequence). V was clipped by 0 bases and J by 1 base; unmatched bases: 5. There are 16 residues in the CDR3. CDR3 sequence (DNA): TGTGCCAGCAGTTTATCCGGGACAGAGAGTAACTATGGCTACACCTTC. It is translated as CASSLSGTESNYGYTF.

The chain is built from TRBV11-2 and TRBJ2-2, with 10 bases matching TRBD2. The length of the CDR3 is 17 residues. Germline-derived CDR1 and CDR2 are SGHAT and FQNNGV. The trim removed 5 bases at V and 2 bases at J, leaving 8 bases unmatched. CDR3 amino acids: CASSRSRTSGNTGELFF. In DNA, the CDR3 is TGTGCCAGCAGCCGCAGCAGGACTAGCGGAAACACCGGGGAGCTGTTTTTT. Variable domain in full (rest from reference TRBV11-2 and TRBJ2-2): EAGVAQSPRYKIIEKRQSVAFWCNPISGHATLYWYQQILGQGPKLLIQFQNNGVVDDSQLPKDRFSAERLKGVDSTLKIQPAKLEDSAVYLCASSRSRTSGNTGELFFGEGSRLTVL.

This clone was picked up a small number of times. This chain's CDR3 is CASSDGQLQETQYF. DNA of the CDR3: TGCGCCAGCAGTGACGGACAGCTACAAGAGACCCAGTACTTC. The V and J genes are TRBV10-1 and TRBJ2-5; maybe TRBD1 (6 bases). The CDR3 is 14 amino acids. Trimming shortened V by 3 bases and J by 2 bases, and 10 bases separated the two germline ends. Germline V gene lookup returns CDR1 WNHNN and CDR2 SYGVQD (reference sequence).

The chain recombines TRBV29-1 with TRBJ1-3; D unclear. The CDR3 has 11 amino acids. Trimming removed 2 bases from V and 4 bases from J, with 3 bases in between. Germline V gives CDR1 SQVTM, CDR2 ANQGSEA. CDR3: CSVERGNTIYF. Written as DNA, the CDR3 is TGCAGCGTTGAAAGGGGAAACACCATATATTTT.

This chain uses TRBV6-4 with TRBJ2-5; 8 nucleotides align to TRBD2. CDR3 length: 17 amino acids. V shed 0 bases and J 5 bases; nucleotides not matched to a gene: 11. Looked up from germline, CDR1 is MRHNA and CDR2 is SNTAGT. Here the CDR3 DNA reads TGTGCCAGCAGTGACTCGGATTCCGGGAGGGCCTGTGAGACCCAGTACTTC. Translated, it gives CASSDSDSGRACETQYF.